The source of this T cell receptor (beta chain) is a study of T cells after yellow fever vaccination. Whole-study results and caveats: A large majority of primary-vaccination clones showed up again after the booster (about 96% CD4, almost 90% CD8).

TCRdb analysed the 5' RACE reads with MiXCR anew, one entry per CDR3 protein. The table shows 450,000 to 600,000 distinct CDR3 sequences, with roughly 13% occurring only once. The CDR3 is 16 residues long. Trimming took 4 bases from V and 6 from J; bases not matched to a gene: 13. Germline CDR1 is LGHNA and CDR2 is YNFKEQ. A remark on this clonotype: Its antigen remains unidentified.

The source material was PBMCs, sampled on the day of the yellow fever booster vaccination. This chain connects TRBV4-2 to TRBJ2-3, with 7 bases lining up with TRBD2. This receptor was taken from a man younger than 40 who received the YFV17D yellow fever vaccine. The CDR3 sequence is CASSPTSGLPGDTQYF. DNA of the CDR3: TGTGCCAGCAGCCCCACCTCGGGACTACCGGGGGATACGCAGTATTTT.